The 14 T cell receptor beta chains below were found in one sample sequenced in a study of graft-versus-host responses after intestinal transplantation. Repertoires were generated with immunoSEQ multiplex PCR, while TCRdb's copy carries only in-frame clones and drops some. The sample lists tens of thousands of clones, roughly 90% seen once, with over 0.55% in the top ten. Antigens for these TCRs are unknown. Sample: unstimulated CD4+ T cells sorted from spleen or lymph node cells, taken before transplant. These receptors were obtained from a human donor who was the organ donor for an intestinal transplant.

The chain links TRBV28 to TRBJ2-7; 10 bases are shared with TRBD2. The CDR3 runs to 15 residues. The germline V gene encodes CDR1 MDHEN and CDR2 SYDVKM. V trimming: 8 bases; J trimming: 1 base; junction bases outside the gene matches: 8. The CDR3: CASSLAGGRSYEQYF. CDR3 nucleotides: TGTGCCAGCTCGTTAGCGGGAGGTCGATCCTACGAGCAGTACTTC. Variable domain in full (rest from reference TRBV28 and TRBJ2-7): DVKVTQSSRYLVKRTGEKVFLECVQDMDHENMFWYRQDPGLGLRLIYFSYDVKMKEKGDIPEGYSVSREKKERFSLILESASTNQTSMYLCASSLAGGRSYEQYFGPGTRLTVT.

This chain links TRBV28 with TRBJ1-5, with unresolved D. Trimming shortened V by 8 bases and J by 0 bases, and 20 bases separated the two germline ends. Germline V gives CDR1 MDHEN, CDR2 SYDVKM. This CDR3 is 17 amino acids long. CDR3 DNA: TGTGCCAGCGACCTTTCCAGAGCGGTGGATAGCAATCAGCCCCAGCATTTT. Translated: CASDLSRAVDSNQPQHF.

This clone has a handful of counts. The gene calls are TRBV19 and TRBJ2-2, with 10 nucleotides matching TRBD2. The CDR3 covers 16 residues. Losses at the gene ends were 6 bases for V and 5 bases for J; bases not matched to a gene: 9. CDR1 is LNHDA, CDR2 SQIVND, per germline (reference sequence). As DNA, the CDR3 is TGTGCCAGTAGGGGGGCTAGCGGGAGCTGGACCGGGGAGCTGTTTTTT. Its translation: CASRGASGSWTGELFF.

The rearrangement joins TRBV5-1 to TRBJ2-5; 9 nucleotides agree with TRBD2. The CDR3 loop spans 15 amino acids. From germline, CDR1 is SGHRS and CDR2 YFSETQ. V trimming: 3 bases; J trimming: 2 bases; junction bases outside the gene matches: 5. CDR3 residues: CASSYTSGRQETQYF. The CDR3 DNA sequence: TGCGCCAGCAGCTATACTAGCGGGCGACAAGAGACCCAGTACTTC.

CDR3 bases: TGTGCCAGCAGCAAAAAGATAGGGGGTAGGGAGACCCAGTACTTC. The encoded protein is CASSKKIGGRETQYF. The chain has TRBV21-1 and TRBJ2-5; no check of the table's D call, TRBD1, against the DNA was made. TRBV21-1 is annotated as a pseudogene. The length of the CDR3 is 15 residues.

This clone occurred a few times. The CDR3 here is CSGQAGPGSGANVLTF. In DNA, the CDR3 is TGCAGCGGACAAGCGGGCCCGGGCTCTGGGGCCAACGTCCTGACTTTC. J is TRBJ2-6 and V is TRBV29-1, with D perhaps TRBD2 (6 bases). With 7 bases removed from V and 0 bases from J, the gap between germline ends came to 16 bases. Germline-derived CDR1 and CDR2 are SQVTM and ANQGSEA. This CDR3 is built from 16 residues.

The chain has TRBV19 and TRBJ1-2; a weak D match, TRBD1 (6 bases). Trimming removed 3 bases at V and 3 bases at J, with 11 bases between. The CDR3 is 14 amino acids. The V gene's germline CDR1 is LNHDA and CDR2 SQIVND (reference sequence). Written as DNA, the CDR3 is TGTGCCAGTAGTATCCAGGGGATTGACTATGGCTACACCTTC. Translation gives CASSIQGIDYGYTF.

The V gene is TRBV6-5, the J gene TRBJ2-7; D unclear. V was cut by 2 bases and J by 7 bases, with 12 bases left in between. The CDR3 loop spans 13 amino acids. CDR1 and CDR2 (germline): MNHEY, SVGAGI. The DNA for the CDR3 is TGTGCCAGCAGTTACGAGGTTGGTTCGGAGCAGTACTTC. This codes for CASSYEVGSEQYF.

CDR3 loop: CASSEPSQGLSGSRSYNEQFF. CDR3 bases: TGTGCCAGCAGTGAACCTTCACAGGGACTTAGCGGGAGTCGGTCCTACAATGAGCAGTTCTTC. V gene TRBV2 combines with J gene TRBJ2-1; TRBD2 aligns across 9 bases. The V segment lost 2 bases and the J segment 1 base; nucleotides outside the gene matches: 18. The CDR3 totals 21 residues. Germline CDR1 and CDR2: SNHLY and FYNNEI.

The rearrangement links TRBV21-1 to TRBJ1-5; the table's D call, TRBD1, was not checked against the DNA. TRBV21-1 is given as a pseudogene. This CDR3 has 15 amino acids. This CDR3 is CASSKGQGSNQPQHF. CDR3 nucleotide sequence: TGTGCCAGCAGCAAAGGTCAGGGAAGCAATCAGCCCCAGCATTTT.

The genes are TRBV18 and TRBJ2-5; D unclear. Gene TRBJ2-7 matches the end of the DNA better, so the J call may be wrong. CDR1 KGHSH and CDR2 LQKENI come from the germline V gene. The CDR3 covers 15 residues. DNA for the CDR3: TGTGCCAGCTCCCCGCCCATTGGGGACTCCTACGAGCAGTACTTC. Translated: CASSPPIGDSYEQYF.

This clone was observed a few times. V gene TRBV7-8 combines with J gene TRBJ2-7; 9 bases match TRBD1. The V gene's germline CDR1 is SGHVS and CDR2 FQNEAQ. Trimming removed 4 bases from V and 4 bases from J; junction bases left unmatched: 11. The CDR3 covers 16 residues. The DNA of the CDR3 is TGTGCCAGCAGCTCGGGACAGGGTACGATCCTTTACGAGCAGTACTTC. Its protein product is CASSSGQGTILYEQYF.

A word on this clone: A junction end diverges from the germline sequence, so it may reflect a read error. The V gene is TRBV5-1, the J gene TRBJ1-4; TRBD1 aligns across 7 bases. Germline loops: CDR1 SGHRS, CDR2 YFSETQ. The CDR3 is made up of 15 amino acids. The CDR3 sequence is CASSLAGQTNDKLFF. CDR3 in DNA: TGCGCCAGCAGCTTGGCGGGACAGACTAATGACAAACTGTTTTTT.

The chain links TRBV12-5 to TRBJ2-5; TRBD2 might be the D (5 bases). In germline, CDR1 is LGHNT, CDR2 FRNRAP. The germline V and J ends were trimmed by 2 bases and 4 bases, with 8 bases remaining between them. The CDR3 totals 13 residues. CDR3: CASGLWGAETQYF. CDR3 nucleotides: TGTGCTAGTGGTTTGTGGGGAGCAGAGACCCAGTACTTC.